This T cell receptor beta chain stems from a study of blood T cells in healthy people across ages. For this clonotype: Its antigen is still unknown.

The authors ran a second PCR of roughly 7 to 11 cycles using a sample-barcoded 5' primer and a J-beta primer mix. Using its own MiXCR run on the 5' RACE reads, TCRdb lists one record per CDR3 protein. The table lists about 970,000 distinct CDR3 sequences, about 51% of them singletons, with 20% to 25% in the top ten. Findings and limits, study-wide: More naive CD4+ cells and higher diversity were found in long-lived than in aged donors.

Donation came from healthy Caucasian individuals in Russia who were aged 6 to 90. Each donor's blood draw was roughly 10 milliliters of peripheral blood. Isolation yielded PBMCs, at least 6 million per sample, in every case. CDR3 length: 12 residues. CDR1 is DFQATT and CDR2 is SNEGSKA in the germline V gene (reference sequence). The sequence was obtained from a woman aged 60-70 years in good health. V usage is TRBV20-1 and J usage is TRBJ2-5; the match to TRBD1 covers 7 bases. TRBJ2-7 matches the DNA end more closely, so the J call is doubtful. Sequenced sample: blood. Here the CDR3 DNA reads TGCAGTGCAGACAGGGCTAGAGTCGAGCAGTACTTC. It encodes CSADRARVEQYF.